Given below is one T cell receptor (beta chain) in context. Its target is unknown. The source of the sample is a study of graft-versus-host responses after intestinal transplantation. Across the study: Recipients had multivisceral, liver-intestinal, or isolated intestinal transplants. Each recipient received anti-thymocyte globulin induction, then tacrolimus and steroids for two to three years. Study outcomes and limitations: There were GvH clones found in recipient marrow, and some of them appeared first in ileum or blood. There was an association between peak levels of circulating GvH clones and early post-transplant HvG declines.

V lost 1 base, J lost 7 bases, and 4 bases stayed unmatched. The CDR3 length is 14 residues. In germline, CDR1 is SGHNT, CDR2 YYREEE (reference sequence). Produced via immunoSEQ multiplex PCR; TCRdb's table is partial and in-frame only. The sample includes some 79,000 clones, 85% to 90% of them seen just once. This sequence was found in a human donor who received an intestinal transplant. Sequenced here: unstimulated CD4+ T cells sorted from spleen or lymph node cells, sampled before intestinal transplant. J is TRBJ2-2 and V is TRBV5-4; 7 nucleotides agree with TRBD2. CDR3 DNA sequence: TGTGCCAGCAGCTTGCGGGCGGGGGTCGGGGAGCTGTTTTTT. As protein: CASSLRAGVGELFF.